The subject of this entry is one T cell receptor (beta chain). The data were obtained in a study of blood T cell repertoires in COVID-19. CDR1 is MGHDK and CDR2 is SYGVNS in the germline V gene. The CDR3 totals 15 residues. Trimming pared 0 bases from V and 0 bases from J, leaving 6 bases between. Sequencing used immunoSEQ multiplex PCR; TCRdb keeps in-frame clones, though not all of them. The sample has some 64,000 clones, around 82% seen once. The rearrangement joins TRBV25-1 to TRBJ1-3; no clear D. Sequencing input: peripheral blood. The sequence was obtained from a man aged 55-75 years with COVID-19, enrolled during active disease. In DNA form, the CDR3 reads TGTGCCAGCAGTGAATACGTCAGCTCTGGAAACACCATATATTTT. This codes for CASSEYVSSGNTIYF.